This entry lists 7 T cell receptor beta chains sequenced from one sample in a study of Graves' ophthalmopathy and Graves' hyperthyroidism. RNA transcripts yielded amplified TCR beta CDR3 regions. First-round RT-PCR with HTBI primers preceded a second-round multiplex PCR. Via MiXCR, TCRdb re-called the multiplex PCR reads, giving one row per CDR3 protein. Of roughly 1.1 million distinct CDR3 sequences in the sample, about two fifths were seen once. Sequencing input: peripheral blood or thyroid tissue (not recorded which). The origin of the receptors is an adult man with Graves' hyperthyroidism.

A remark on this clonotype: It may be a read error: a sequence one base away is much more abundant. This rearrangement joins TRBV7-2 to TRBJ2-7, with 9 bases lining up with TRBD2. CDR1 and CDR2 (germline): SGHTA, FQGNSA. This CDR3 is 16 amino acids long. V shed 4 bases and J 1 base; nucleotides not matched to a gene: 8. As DNA, the CDR3 is TGTGCCAGCAGCTCCGTCCTAGCGGGAACGTCCTACGAGCAGTACTTC. This sequence encodes CASSSVLAGTSYEQYF.

The chain carries TRBV6-2 or TRBV6-3 and TRBJ1-5; no clear D. CDR3 length: 13 residues. V shed 5 bases and J shed 8 bases, with 13 bases lying between them. Looked up from germline, CDR1 is MNHEY and CDR2 is SVGEGT. The CDR3 sequence is CASSDRTLEPQHF. In DNA, the CDR3 is TGTGCCAGCAGTGACCGGACTTTGGAGCCCCAGCATTTT.

This clonotype came up many times. This sequence joins TRBV25-1 and TRBJ2-2, with 7 nucleotides matching TRBD1. The CDR3 consists of 17 residues. The germline CDR1 and CDR2 sequences are MGHDK and SYGVNS. J lost 3 bases, V lost 1 base, and 8 bases had no gene match. CDR3 sequence reads: CASSELGGQDDTGELFF. In DNA, the CDR3 is TGTGCCAGCAGTGAATTGGGCGGACAGGACGACACCGGGGAGCTGTTTTTT.

This clonotype was observed at least ten times. The J gene is TRBJ1-1, the V gene TRBV7-6, with no clear D. This CDR3 comprises 13 residues. Germline CDR1 reads SGHVS; CDR2 reads FNYEAQ. Trimming took off 1 base at V and 4 bases at J, with 7 bases between the two ends. CDR3 sequence: CASSLGPTTEAFF. The CDR3 DNA reads as TGTGCCAGCAGCTTAGGACCAACCACTGAAGCTTTCTTT.

The J gene is TRBJ2-6, the V gene TRBV5-1; no clear D gene. V was pared by 2 bases and J by 1 base, with 10 bases between. This CDR3 spans 16 amino acids. Germline values: CDR1 SGHRS, CDR2 YFSETQ. For the CDR3, the DNA is TGCGCCAGCAGCTTTGGGCCCGTATCTGGGGCCAACGTCCTGACTTTC. Amino acid sequence: CASSFGPVSGANVLTF. Drawing the rest from reference TRBV5-1 and TRBJ2-6, the complete variable domain is KAGVTQTPRYLIKTRGQQVTLSCSPISGHRSVSWYQQTPGQGLQFLFEYFSETQRNKGNFPGRFSGRQFSNSRSEMNVSTLELGDSALYLCASSFGPVSGANVLTFGAGSRLTVL.

In its sample, this clonotype was seen a few times. V and J are TRBV4-1 and TRBJ2-7, with TRBD2 matching 7 bases. V shed 4 bases and J 7 bases; nucleotides not matched to a gene: 10. Germline V lookup: CDR1 MGHRA, CDR2 YSYEKL. The CDR3 totals 14 residues. Written as DNA, the CDR3 is TGCGCCAGCAGCCGCCAGCGGGGTTCTGGAGAGCAGTACTTC. Residues: CASSRQRGSGEQYF.

This clonotype appeared many times. V gene TRBV14 combines with J gene TRBJ2-7, with D uncertain. CDR1 and CDR2 from the germline V gene are SGHDN and FVKESK. The V and J ends lost 1 base and 9 bases respectively, with 7 bases between them. This CDR3 is 11 amino acids long. The CDR3 sequence is CASSQGAVQYF. The CDR3 DNA sequence: TGTGCCAGCAGCCAAGGGGCCGTGCAGTACTTC.